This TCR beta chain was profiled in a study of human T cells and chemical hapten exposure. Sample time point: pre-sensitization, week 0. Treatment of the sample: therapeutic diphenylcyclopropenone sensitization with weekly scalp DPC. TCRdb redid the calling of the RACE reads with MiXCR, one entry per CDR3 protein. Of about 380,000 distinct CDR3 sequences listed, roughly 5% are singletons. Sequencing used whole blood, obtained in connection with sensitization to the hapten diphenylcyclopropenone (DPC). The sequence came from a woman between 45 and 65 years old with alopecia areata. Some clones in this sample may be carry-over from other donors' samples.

The CDR3 DNA reads TGCGCCAGCAGCCCGGGACTAGCGGGAGCGGTGAGTGACACAGATACGCAGTATTTT. Protein: CASSPGLAGAVSDTDTQYF. The chain couples TRBV4-3 to TRBJ2-3; the match to TRBD2 covers 14 bases. Per germline, CDR1 LGHNA and CDR2 YSLEER. Trimming took 4 bases from V and 2 from J; bases not matched to a gene: 11. CDR3 size: 19 residues.